Listed here are 15 T cell receptor beta chains from one sample, sequenced in a study of blood T cell repertoires in COVID-19. Clones were sequenced by immunoSEQ multiplex PCR, and TCRdb holds only the in-frame ones, with some missing. The sample yields 70,000 or so clones, roughly 91% seen once. The sample taken for sequencing was peripheral blood. These receptors all stem from a woman of 80 years or more with active or convalescent COVID-19.

The chain employs TRBV7-9 and TRBJ2-1; D remains unclear. The V gene lost 2 bases and the J gene lost 10 bases, with 12 bases spanning the gap. From germline, CDR1 is SEHNR and CDR2 FQNEAQ (reference sequence). This CDR3 has 13 amino acids. The CDR3 bases are TGTGCCAGCAGCTTATCCCAACATAGCGAGCAGTTCTTC. Translation: CASSLSQHSEQFF. The complete variable domain, with remaining parts taken from reference TRBV7-9 and TRBJ2-1, reads DTGVSQNPRHKITKRGQNVTFRCDPISEHNRLYWYRQTLGQGPEFLTYFQNEAQLEKSRLLSDRFSAERPKGSFSTLEIQRTEQGDSAMYLCASSLSQHSEQFFGPGTRLTVL.

This chain links TRBV7-2 with TRBJ1-3; D gene uncertain. There are 13 residues in the CDR3. Germline lookup yields CDR1 SGHTA and CDR2 FQGNSA. Trimming shortened V by 5 bases and J by 2 bases, and 7 bases separated the two germline ends. The CDR3 nucleotides are TGTGCCAGCAGCACCGAGACTGGAAACACCATATATTTT. As protein: CASSTETGNTIYF. The complete variable domain, with remaining parts taken from reference TRBV7-2 and TRBJ1-3, reads GAGVSQSPSNKVTEKGKDVELRCDPISGHTALYWYRQSLGQGLEFLIYFQGNSAPDKSGLPSDRFSAERTGGSVSTLTIQRTQQEDSAVYLCASSTETGNTIYFGEGSWLTVV.

In DNA, the CDR3 is TGTGCCAGCAGTTTGGACAGCTATGGCTACACCTTC. Protein product: CASSLDSYGYTF. The chain carries TRBV12-3 or TRBV12-4 and TRBJ1-2, with D perhaps TRBD1 (6 bases). The CDR3 covers 12 residues. The V end was cut by 3 bases, the J end by 4 bases, with 6 bases between.

The chain is built from TRBV10-1 and TRBJ2-3, with D perhaps matching TRBD2 (6 bases). V shed 8 bases and J shed 6 bases, with 30 bases lying between them. CDR1 and CDR2 from the germline V gene are WNHNN and SYGVQD (reference sequence). This CDR3 is built from 18 residues. CDR3 sequence (DNA): TGCGCCAGCTTGCGCGAGACGGGAGAGCCGAGCCCCGTTGATACGCAGTATTTT. This gives the protein CASLRETGEPSPVDTQYF.

V gene TRBV19 combines with J gene TRBJ2-7, with a tentative D call TRBD1 (5 bases). This CDR3 contains 14 residues. Germline V gene data show CDR1 as LNHDA and CDR2 as SQIVND (reference sequence). Trimming stripped 7 bases from V and 3 bases from J, with 16 bases between. Here the CDR3 reads CASKPRQGSYEQYF. DNA for the CDR3: TGTGCCAGTAAACCCAGGCAGGGTAGCTACGAGCAGTACTTC. Combining the CDR3 with reference TRBV19 and TRBJ2-7 gives the whole variable domain DGGITQSPKYLFRKEGQNVTLSCEQNLNHDAMYWYRQDPGQGLRLIYYSQIVNDFQKGDIAEGYSVSREKKESFPLTVTSAQKNPTAFYLCASKPRQGSYEQYFGPGTRLTVT.

This chain links TRBV28 with TRBJ2-7, with D tentatively TRBD2 (6 bases). This CDR3 comprises 12 residues. The germline gives CDR1 MDHEN, CDR2 SYDVKM. V was shortened by 5 bases and J by 7 bases, with 12 bases between the two germline ends. The CDR3 region has the DNA TGTGCCAGCAGTCGGAGGGTCTGGGAGCAGTACTTC. Residues: CASSRRVWEQYF.

The chain joins TRBV2 to TRBJ1-2; D gene uncertain. CDR1 SNHLY and CDR2 FYNNEI come from the germline V gene. The CDR3 covers 15 residues. Trimming removed 1 base from V and 10 bases from J, with 19 bases in between. CDR3: CASSEGPDKVGLYTF. The DNA of the CDR3 is TGTGCCAGCAGTGAAGGGCCAGATAAGGTTGGGCTCTACACCTTC.

This sequence joins TRBV7-3 and TRBJ1-1; 7 nucleotides line up with TRBD1. The V gene end was trimmed by 5 bases and the J gene end by 4 bases; junction bases not matched to a gene: 7. Germline loops: CDR1 SGHTA, CDR2 FQGTGA. CDR3 length: 14 residues. The CDR3, as DNA: TGTGCCAGCAGCCCTGGACAGGCAAGCACTGAAGCTTTCTTT. Protein sequence: CASSPGQASTEAFF.

The chain is built from TRBV2 and TRBJ1-1; possible D gene TRBD1, 6 bases. CDR3 length: 18 residues. Germline loops: CDR1 SNHLY, CDR2 FYNNEI. The V and J ends lost 7 bases and 3 bases respectively, with 27 bases between them. CDR3 sequence (DNA): TGTGCCAGCATCAACTCACGATTTAACAGGGTAGCCTACACTGAAGCTTTCTTT. Amino acid sequence: CASINSRFNRVAYTEAFF.

The chain is built from TRBV5-1 and TRBJ1-4; D ambiguous. The V and J ends lost 4 bases and 7 bases respectively, with 11 bases between them. The CDR3 length is 13 residues. The germline CDR1 and CDR2 sequences are SGHRS and YFSETQ. CDR3 sequence reads: CASSTWSGEKLFF. The CDR3 DNA follows: TGCGCCAGCAGCACATGGAGCGGTGAAAAACTGTTTTTT.

J is TRBJ2-2 and V is TRBV7-2; TRBD2 matches 12 bases. Germline V CDR1 and CDR2: SGHTA, FQGNSA. This CDR3 region has 17 residues. V lost 2 bases to trimming and J lost 3 bases; unmatched junction nucleotides: 4. CDR3 amino acids: CASSLNLAGGHTGELFF. The CDR3 nucleotides read TGTGCCAGCAGCTTAAATCTAGCGGGGGGGCACACCGGGGAGCTGTTTTTT.

The chain combines TRBV30 with TRBJ1-2; D gene ambiguous. V was trimmed by 4 bases and J by 8 bases, leaving 11 bases between them. Germline V CDR1 and CDR2: GTSNPN, SVGIG (reference sequence). The CDR3 runs 11 residues. The CDR3 loop is CAWTPGGGYTF. In DNA, the CDR3 is TGTGCCTGGACCCCGGGAGGGGGCTACACCTTC.

The rearrangement joins TRBV7-9 to TRBJ1-3; D call uncertain. This CDR3 has 13 residues. The germline CDR1 and CDR2 sequences are SEHNR and FQNEAQ (reference sequence). Deletions cut 3 bases from V and 4 bases from J, with 7 bases between. Here the CDR3 reads CASSFLGGNTIYF. The CDR3 DNA follows: TGTGCCAGCAGCTTCCTCGGGGGAAACACCATATATTTT.

The CDR3 spells CSARIGEQFF. The CDR3, as DNA: TGCAGTGCTAGAATCGGTGAGCAGTTCTTC. The chain is built from TRBV20-1 and TRBJ2-1; D is uncertain. With 2 bases removed from V and 9 bases from J, the gap between germline ends came to 5 bases. The germline V gene has CDR1 DFQATT and CDR2 SNEGSKA (reference sequence). The CDR3 spans 10 residues.

The gene calls are TRBV19 and TRBJ1-2; D ambiguous. This CDR3 has 16 amino acids. Trimming took off 0 bases at V and 1 base at J, with 12 bases between the two ends. Germline CDR1 is LNHDA and CDR2 is SQIVND (reference sequence). The CDR3 DNA reads as TGTGCCAGTAGTATAGATACGGGTTTTGGTAACTATGGCTACACCTTC. This sequence encodes CASSIDTGFGNYGYTF.